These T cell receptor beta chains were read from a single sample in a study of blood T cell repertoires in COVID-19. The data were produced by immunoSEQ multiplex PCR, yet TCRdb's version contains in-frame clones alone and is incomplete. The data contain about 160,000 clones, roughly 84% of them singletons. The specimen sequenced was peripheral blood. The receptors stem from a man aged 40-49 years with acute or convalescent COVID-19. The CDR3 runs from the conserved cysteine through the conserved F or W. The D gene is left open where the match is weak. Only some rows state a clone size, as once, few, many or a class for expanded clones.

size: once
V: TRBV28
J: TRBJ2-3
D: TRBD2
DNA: TGTGCCAGCACCCCGTTGGTAGCGGGGTACACAGATACGCAGTATTTT
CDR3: CASTPLVAGYTDTQYF

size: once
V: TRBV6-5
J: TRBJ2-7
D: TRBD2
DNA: TGTGCCAGCAGTTACAGCGGGGGACCTTACGAGCAGTACTTC
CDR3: CASSYSGGPYEQYF

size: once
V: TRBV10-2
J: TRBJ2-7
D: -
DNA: TGCGCCAGCTACGACCCCGGGGTCCGCTACGAGCAGTACTTC
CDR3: CASYDPGVRYEQYF

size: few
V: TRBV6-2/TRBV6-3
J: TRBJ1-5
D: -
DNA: TGTGCCAGCAGTTACTCGTTAGCCGGGAAGAATCAGCCCCAGCATTTT
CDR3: CASSYSLAGKNQPQHF

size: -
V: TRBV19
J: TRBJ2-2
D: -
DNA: TGTGCCAGTACCCCTGTCTCGAACACCGGGGAGCTGTTTTTT
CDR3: CASTPVSNTGELFF

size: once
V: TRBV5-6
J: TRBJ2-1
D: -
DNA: TGTGCCAGCAGCTTGCCAGGGGCTTACAATGAGCAGTTCTTC
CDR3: CASSLPGAYNEQFF

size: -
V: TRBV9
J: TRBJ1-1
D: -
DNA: TGTGCCAGCAGCGTATCCAGTAACATGAACACTGAAGCTTTCTTT
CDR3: CASSVSSNMNTEAFF

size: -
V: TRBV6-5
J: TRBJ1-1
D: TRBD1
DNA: TGTGCCAGCAGGCGGACAGGGGATAGTGAAGCTTTCTTT
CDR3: CASRRTGDSEAFF

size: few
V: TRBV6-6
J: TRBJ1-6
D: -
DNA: TGTGCCAGCAGTGAGACAAGTGGATCACCCCTCCACTTT
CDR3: CASSETSGSPLHF

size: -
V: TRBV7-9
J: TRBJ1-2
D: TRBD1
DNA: TGTGCCAGCAGCACACGACAGGGAAGCTATGGCTACACCTTC
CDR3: CASSTRQGSYGYTF

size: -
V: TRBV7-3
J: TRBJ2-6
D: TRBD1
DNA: TGTGCCAGCAGCCGGGGACAGGGGGCAGTAGGGGCCAACGTCCTGACTTTC
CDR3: CASSRGQGAVGANVLTF

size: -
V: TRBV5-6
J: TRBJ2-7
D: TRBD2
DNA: TGTGCCAGCAGCCCCGGGGGGAGGGACTACGAGCAGTACTTC
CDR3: CASSPGGRDYEQYF

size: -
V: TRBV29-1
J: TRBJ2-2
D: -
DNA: TGCAGCGTCCCGGGGCGGGGAAATTCCGGGGAGCTGTTTTTT
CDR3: CSVPGRGNSGELFF

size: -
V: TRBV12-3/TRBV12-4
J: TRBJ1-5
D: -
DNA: TGTGCCAGCAGCCGCGCTAGCAATCAGCCCCAGCATTTT
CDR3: CASSRASNQPQHF

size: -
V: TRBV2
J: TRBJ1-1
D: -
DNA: TGTGCCAGCAGTGAAGCGCAGGGATACAACACTGAAGCTTTCTTT
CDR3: CASSEAQGYNTEAFF

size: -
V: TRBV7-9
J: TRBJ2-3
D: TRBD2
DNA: TGTGCCAGCAGTGAGGGGACTAGCAGAACAGATACGCAGTATTTT
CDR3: CASSEGTSRTDTQYF

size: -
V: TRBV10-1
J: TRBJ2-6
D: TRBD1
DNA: TGCGCCAGCAGTGATAGATGTACGGACGGACAGGGTGTCAATCCCCGCTCTGGGGCCAACGTCCTGACTTTC
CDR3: CASSDRCTDGQGVNPRSGANVLTF

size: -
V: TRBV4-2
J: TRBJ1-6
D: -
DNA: TGTGCCAGCAGCCAAGATGGGCCACCGGTAAATTCACCCCTCCACTTT
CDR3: CASSQDGPPVNSPLHF

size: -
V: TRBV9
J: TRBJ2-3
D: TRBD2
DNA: TGTGCCAGCAGCCCAGGACTAGCGGGGGCTAGCACAGATACGCAGTATTTT
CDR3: CASSPGLAGASTDTQYF

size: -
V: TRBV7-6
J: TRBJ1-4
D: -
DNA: TGTGCCAGCACCCTTCTCTCCGGGAAGGCTAATGAAAAACTGTTTTTT
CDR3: CASTLLSGKANEKLFF

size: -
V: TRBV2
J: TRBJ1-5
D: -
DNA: TGTGCCAGCAGTGAAGGCAGGGTCCAGCCCCAGCATTTT
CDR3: CASSEGRVQPQHF

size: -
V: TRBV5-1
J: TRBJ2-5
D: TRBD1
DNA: TGCGCCAGCAGCTTGGGGGACAGGGACCAAGAGACCCAGTACTTC
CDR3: CASSLGDRDQETQYF

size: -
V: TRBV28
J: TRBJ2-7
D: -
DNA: TGTGCCAGCAACAGTCTTATCTACGAGCAGTACTTC
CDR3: CASNSLIYEQYF

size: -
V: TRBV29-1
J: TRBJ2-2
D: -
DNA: TGCAGCGTCTCCAGTCGGGCCGGGGAGCTGTTTTTT
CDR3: CSVSSRAGELFF

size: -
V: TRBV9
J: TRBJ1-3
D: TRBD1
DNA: TGTGCCAGCAGCGCCGAGGGGGCGCGAGGAAACACCATATATTTT
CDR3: CASSAEGARGNTIYF

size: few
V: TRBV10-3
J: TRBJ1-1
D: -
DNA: TGTGCCATCAGTGAGAGTGGCAGGGCCACTGAAGCTTTCTTT
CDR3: CAISESGRATEAFF

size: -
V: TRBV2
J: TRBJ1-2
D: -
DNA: TGTGCCAGTCAGTACGCTCAGGGAGGGAATCTCTACACCTTC
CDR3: CASQYAQGGNLYTF

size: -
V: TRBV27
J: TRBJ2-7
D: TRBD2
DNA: TGTGCCAGCGGCACCGCCGGGGGGGCCTACGAGCAGTACTTC
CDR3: CASGTAGGAYEQYF

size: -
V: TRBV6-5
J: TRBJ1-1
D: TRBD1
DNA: TGTGCCAGCAGCCAAGTCCCGGGACAGGGAGAAGCTTTCTTT
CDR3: CASSQVPGQGEAFF

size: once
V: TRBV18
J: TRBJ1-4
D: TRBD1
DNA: TGTGCCAGCTCACAACAGGGGAATTTTGAAAAACTGTTTTTT
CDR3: CASSQQGNFEKLFF

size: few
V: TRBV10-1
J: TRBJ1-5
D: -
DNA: TGCGCCAGCAGTCCGTGGGGGGATCAGCCCCAGCATTTT
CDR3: CASSPWGDQPQHF